This T cell receptor (beta chain) is from a study of T-cell memory formation after mild COVID-19. General observations from the study: The authors left the SARS-CoV-2 specificity of second-wave clones peaking on day 37 unconfirmed. Some responding clones appeared in pre-infection memory, suggesting cross-reactive memory joined.

Germline V gene data show CDR1 as MNHEY and CDR2 as SVGAGI. The CDR3 has 16 residues. V lost 3 bases and J lost 2, with 14 bases in between. MiXCR was run by TCRdb on the 5' RACE reads, yielding one entry per CDR3 protein. The data contain 450,000 to 650,000 distinct CDR3 sequences, about 20% of them seen just once; the ten biggest clones take up around 8.4%. On this clonotype: No antigen is known for it.

The sequenced material came from PBMCs or a T cell subset sorted from them (not recorded which). This chain uses TRBV6-5 with TRBJ1-5; D might be TRBD1 (5 bases). This TCR derives from an adult woman who had mild COVID-19 (a few samples of this study predate the infection). Cell type and time point are not known. The CDR3 DNA reads TGTGCCAGCAGTTATGGGACCCCCCCGGGCAATCAGCCCCAGCATTTT. This translates into CASSYGTPPGNQPQHF.